This T cell receptor (beta chain) was sequenced for a study of T cells in Graves' hyperthyroidism and ophthalmopathy. Study-wide findings and caveats: A model of 13 V-J features distinguished ophthalmopathy from stable hyperthyroidism. Prediction of ophthalmopathy progression came a median approximately 6.5 months pre-onset.

Template material for amplifying TCR beta CDR3 regions consisted of RNA transcripts. The HTBI primer set drove a first-round RT-PCR of the TCR CDR3. Using its own MiXCR run on the multiplex PCR reads, TCRdb lists one record per CDR3 protein. The sample has a few hundred thousand distinct CDR3 sequences; around 13% are singletons. Uncontrolled infections, other autoimmune diseases, pregnancy or lactation led to exclusion of patients. Source material for PBMCs was less than 12 ml fresh peripheral blood. CDR1 and CDR2 (germline): SNHLY, FYNNEI. The CDR3 length is 16 residues. J gave up 5 bases and V 2 bases, and 8 bases lay outside the gene matches. Concerning this clonotype: Antigen unknown.

The specimen was blood. J is TRBJ2-5 and V is TRBV2, with TRBD2 matching over 10 bases. The sequence was obtained from a woman aged 25 to 45 with Graves' ophthalmopathy. CDR3 nucleotide sequence: TGTGCCAGCAGTGAAACGTCTAGCGGGGGTCGGGAGACCCAGTACTTC. Translating gives CASSETSSGGRETQYF.